One sample yielded the 4 T cell receptor beta chains listed below, sequenced in a study of spatial heterogeneity in lung cancer. In TCRdb, the 5' RACE reads were re-called with MiXCR into one record per CDR3 protein. The sample contains tens of thousands of distinct CDR3 sequences, approximately 7.2% of which appear only once. Documented time point: sample taken at primary tumor resection. The starting material was PBMCs, obtained at surgery. Receptors were obtained from a female donor with early-stage non-small cell lung cancer.

In its sample, this clonotype was seen a few times. V is TRBV6-1 and J is TRBJ1-6; D is possibly TRBD1 (5 bases). V was shortened by 2 bases and J by 7 bases, with 15 bases between the two germline ends. The CDR3 is made up of 16 amino acids. Looked up from germline, CDR1 is MNHNS and CDR2 is SASEGT. DNA for the CDR3: TGTGCCAGCAGTGAATATTCCGGGGCCGTGAATTCACCCCTCCACTTT. It is translated as CASSEYSGAVNSPLHF.

This clonotype was detected many times. V usage is TRBV2 and J usage is TRBJ1-5; tentatively, D is TRBD1 (5 bases). Per the germline V gene, CDR1 is SNHLY and CDR2 is FYNNEI. This CDR3 has 13 amino acids. The V end lost 5 bases, the J end lost 7 bases, and 12 bases lay between the germline ends. The DNA of the CDR3 is TGTGCCAGCAGTCTGACAGAGGGACAGCCCCAGCATTTT. Its protein is CASSLTEGQPQHF.

This clonotype was seen only a few times. The junction shows a germline mismatch at one end, possibly a read error. The rearrangement uses TRBV6-2 or TRBV6-3 and TRBJ1-2, with 7 bases fitting TRBD1. Per the germline V gene, CDR1 is MNHEY and CDR2 is SVGEGT. The CDR3 runs 11 residues. The CDR3 loop is CASSEGLDRSF. The CDR3 DNA reads as TGTGCCAGCAGTGAGGGCCTGGACAGGAGCTTC.

This clonotype was detected only a few times. The rearrangement links TRBV18 to TRBJ2-5; 9 nucleotides align to TRBD2. V lost 4 bases to trimming and J lost 0 bases; unmatched junction nucleotides: 9. The CDR3 consists of 17 residues. CDR1 KGHSH and CDR2 LQKENI come from the germline V gene. Written as DNA, the CDR3 is TGTGCCAGCTCACTGGAAGCGGGGGGTTGGTACCAAGAGACCCAGTACTTC. Its protein product is CASSLEAGGWYQETQYF.